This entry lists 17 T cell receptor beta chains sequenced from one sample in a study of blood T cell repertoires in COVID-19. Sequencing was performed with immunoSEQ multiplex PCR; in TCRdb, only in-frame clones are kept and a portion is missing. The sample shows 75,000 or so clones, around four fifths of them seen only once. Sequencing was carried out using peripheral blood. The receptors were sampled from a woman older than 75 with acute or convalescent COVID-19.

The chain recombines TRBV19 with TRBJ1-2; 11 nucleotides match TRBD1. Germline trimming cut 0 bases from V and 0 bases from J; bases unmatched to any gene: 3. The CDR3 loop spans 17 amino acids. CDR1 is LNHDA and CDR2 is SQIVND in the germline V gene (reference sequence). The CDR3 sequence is CASSIDRTGGSNYGYTF. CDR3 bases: TGTGCCAGTAGTATAGATCGGACAGGGGGCTCTAACTATGGCTACACCTTC.

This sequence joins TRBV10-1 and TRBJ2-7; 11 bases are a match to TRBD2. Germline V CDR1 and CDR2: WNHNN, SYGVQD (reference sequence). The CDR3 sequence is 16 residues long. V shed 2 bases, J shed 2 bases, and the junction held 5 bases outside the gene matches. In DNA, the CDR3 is TGCGCCAGCAGTGAGGGTAGCGGGAGGGCCGCCTACGAGCAGTACTTC. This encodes CASSEGSGRAAYEQYF.

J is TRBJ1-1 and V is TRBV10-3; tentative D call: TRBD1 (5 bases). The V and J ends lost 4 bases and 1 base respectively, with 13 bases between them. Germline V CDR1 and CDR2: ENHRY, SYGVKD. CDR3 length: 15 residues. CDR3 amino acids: CAISGLGHQNTEAFF. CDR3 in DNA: TGTGCCATCAGTGGGCTTGGACACCAGAACACTGAAGCTTTCTTT.

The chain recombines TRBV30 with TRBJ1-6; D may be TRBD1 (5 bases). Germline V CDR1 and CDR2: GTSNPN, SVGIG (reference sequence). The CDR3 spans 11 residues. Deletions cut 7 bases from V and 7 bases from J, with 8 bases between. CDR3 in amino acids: CAFQGNSPLHF. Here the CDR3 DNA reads TGTGCCTTTCAGGGAAATTCACCCCTCCACTTT.

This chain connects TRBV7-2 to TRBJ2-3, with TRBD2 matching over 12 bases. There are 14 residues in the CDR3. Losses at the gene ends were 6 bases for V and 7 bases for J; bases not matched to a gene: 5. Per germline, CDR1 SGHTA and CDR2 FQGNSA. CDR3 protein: CASSLAGGLNTQYF. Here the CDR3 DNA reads TGTGCCAGCAGTCTAGCGGGGGGGCTCAATACGCAGTATTTT.

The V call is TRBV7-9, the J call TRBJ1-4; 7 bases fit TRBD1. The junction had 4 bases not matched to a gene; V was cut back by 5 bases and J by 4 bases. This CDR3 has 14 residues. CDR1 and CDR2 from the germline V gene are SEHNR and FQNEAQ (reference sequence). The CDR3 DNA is TGTGCCAGCAGCCTGGGACAGATTAATGAAAAACTGTTTTTT. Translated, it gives CASSLGQINEKLFF.

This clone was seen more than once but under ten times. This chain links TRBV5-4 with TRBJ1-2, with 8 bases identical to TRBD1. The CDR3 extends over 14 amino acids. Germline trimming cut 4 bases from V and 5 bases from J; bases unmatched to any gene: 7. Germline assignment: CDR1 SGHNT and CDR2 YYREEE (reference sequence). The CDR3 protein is CASSQTGVRYGYTF. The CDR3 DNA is TGTGCCAGCAGCCAGACAGGGGTTAGGTATGGCTACACCTTC.

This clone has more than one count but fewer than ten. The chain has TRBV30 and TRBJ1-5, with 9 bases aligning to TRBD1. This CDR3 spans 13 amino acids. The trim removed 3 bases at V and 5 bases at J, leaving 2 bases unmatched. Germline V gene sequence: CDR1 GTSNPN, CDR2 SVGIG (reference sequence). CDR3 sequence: CAWRGQGHQPQHF. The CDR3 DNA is TGTGCCTGGAGAGGACAGGGGCATCAGCCCCAGCATTTT.

The CDR3 here is CAWMPKGDTEAFF. CDR3 bases: TGTGCCTGGATGCCCAAGGGGGACACTGAAGCTTTCTTT. J is TRBJ1-1 and V is TRBV30, with a weak D call TRBD1 (6 bases). Germline CDR1 GTSNPN, CDR2 SVGIG (reference sequence). The germline V and J ends were trimmed by 4 bases and 3 bases, with 12 bases remaining between them. The CDR3 length is 13 residues.

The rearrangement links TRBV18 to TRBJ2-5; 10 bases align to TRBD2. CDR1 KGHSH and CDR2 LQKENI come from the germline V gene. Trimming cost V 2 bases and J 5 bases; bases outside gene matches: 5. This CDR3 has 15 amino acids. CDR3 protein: CASSPLSSGSETQYF. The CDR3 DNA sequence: TGTGCCAGCTCACCATTGTCTAGCGGGAGTGAGACCCAGTACTTC.

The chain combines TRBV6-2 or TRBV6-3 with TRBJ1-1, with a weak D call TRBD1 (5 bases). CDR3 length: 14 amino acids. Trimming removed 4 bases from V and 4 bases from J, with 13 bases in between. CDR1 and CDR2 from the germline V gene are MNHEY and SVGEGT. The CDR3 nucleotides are TGTGCCAGCAGTTTCAGGGAAAGAGGCACTGAAGCTTTCTTT. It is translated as CASSFRERGTEAFF.

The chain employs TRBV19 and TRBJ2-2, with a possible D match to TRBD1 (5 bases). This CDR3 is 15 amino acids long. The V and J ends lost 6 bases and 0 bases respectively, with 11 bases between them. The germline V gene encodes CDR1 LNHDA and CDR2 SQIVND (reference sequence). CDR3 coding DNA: TGTGCCAGTAGGCCCGACAGCGCGAACACCGGGGAGCTGTTTTTT. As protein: CASRPDSANTGELFF.

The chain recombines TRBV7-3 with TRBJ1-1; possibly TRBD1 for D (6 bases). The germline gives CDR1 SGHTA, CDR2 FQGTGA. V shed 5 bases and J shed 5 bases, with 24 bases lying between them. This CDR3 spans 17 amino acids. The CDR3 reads CASSPVPRTGKVTEAFF. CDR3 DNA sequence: TGTGCCAGCAGCCCCGTCCCCCGAACAGGGAAGGTAACTGAAGCTTTCTTT.

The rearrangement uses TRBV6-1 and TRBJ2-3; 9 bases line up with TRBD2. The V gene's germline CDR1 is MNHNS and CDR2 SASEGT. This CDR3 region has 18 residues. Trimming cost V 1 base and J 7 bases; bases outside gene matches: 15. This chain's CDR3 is CASSEEIPAAGGRNTQYF. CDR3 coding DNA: TGTGCCAGCAGTGAAGAAATCCCCGCGGCGGGAGGGAGGAATACGCAGTATTTT.

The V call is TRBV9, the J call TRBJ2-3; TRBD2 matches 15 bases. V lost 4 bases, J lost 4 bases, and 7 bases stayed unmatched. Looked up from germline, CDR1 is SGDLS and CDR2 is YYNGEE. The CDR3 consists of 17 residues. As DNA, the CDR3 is TGTGCCAGCAGCCCCAGGACTAGCGGGAGGGTCCCAGATACGCAGTATTTT. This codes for CASSPRTSGRVPDTQYF.

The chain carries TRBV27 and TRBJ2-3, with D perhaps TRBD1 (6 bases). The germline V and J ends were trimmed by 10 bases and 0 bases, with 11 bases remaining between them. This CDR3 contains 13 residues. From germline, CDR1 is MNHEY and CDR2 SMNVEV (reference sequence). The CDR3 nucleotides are TGTGCCACCGGGACAATTAGCACAGATACGCAGTATTTT. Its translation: CATGTISTDTQYF.

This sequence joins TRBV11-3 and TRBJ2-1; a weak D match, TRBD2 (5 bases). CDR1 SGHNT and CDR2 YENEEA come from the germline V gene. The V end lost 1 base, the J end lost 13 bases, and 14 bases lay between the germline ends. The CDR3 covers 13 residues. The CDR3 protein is CASSLVAASPQFF. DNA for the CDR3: TGTGCCAGCAGCTTAGTGGCGGCTAGCCCCCAGTTCTTC.